This T cell receptor beta chain originates from a study of blood T cells in healthy people across ages. Extracted total RNA amounted to at least 6 micrograms for each sample. Unmatched junction bases numbered 8, after V lost 4 bases and J lost 5 bases. The germline CDR1 and CDR2 sequences are SGHRS and YFSETQ. CDR3 length equals 16 residues. In its sample, this clonotype was seen a few times. PCR was performed a second time for roughly 7 to 12 cycles using a sample-barcoded 5' primer and a J-beta primer mix. TCRdb independently ran MiXCR on the 5' RACE reads; one entry per CDR3 protein. Found here are 780,000 or so distinct CDR3 sequences, more than 50% of them singletons; the top ten hold 20% to 30%.

J is TRBJ2-1 and V is TRBV5-1, with 11 bases that match TRBD2. This TCR was sampled from a man in his forties in good health. The source material was blood. DNA for the CDR3: TGCGCCAGCAGCCCGGCGACTAGCGGGGCGAACAATGAGCAGTTCTTC. It yields the protein CASSPATSGANNEQFF.